A single TCR beta chain is shown here with its context. What it recognizes is unknown. This record comes from a study of CD8 T cells in Susac syndrome. Looking at the study overall: Within the sequenced Susac syndrome patient group, roughly 6 exhibited active disease and about eight were in remission.

Negative isolation yielded CD8+ and CD4+ T cells; FACS enriched TEMRA cells. CDR3 length: 12 residues. Trimming took 6 bases from V and 4 from J; bases not matched to a gene: 4. The germline V gene has CDR1 SQVTM and CDR2 ANQGSEA. Random hexamers served to reverse transcribe roughly 0.45 to 1 ug RNA. TCRdb recomputed calls from the immunoSEQ multiplex PCR reads with MiXCR, one row per CDR3 protein. This table has 150,000 to 190,000 distinct CDR3 sequences, around 96% appearing once. Study-level points and caveats: CD4+ T cell repertoires in Susac syndrome lacked clonal expansion.

Specimen: CD4+ T cells from PBMCs. The receptor's source is a human donor with Susac syndrome. V usage is TRBV29-1 and J usage is TRBJ1-1; 8 bases align to TRBD1. The CDR3 spells CSVRTGRTEAFF. As DNA, the CDR3 is TGCAGCGTAAGGACAGGGCGCACTGAAGCTTTCTTT.